This T cell receptor (beta chain) was observed in a study of cytomegalovirus exposure and HLA in healthy donors. Study-wide points: A later analysis reported that several of the most significant clusters appeared to be linked to common viral pathogens, among them Epstein-Barr virus.

Worth noting for this clone: Its specificity is unknown. One end of the junction does not line up with germline, which may come from a read error.

PCR employed 60 Vbeta and 13 Jbeta primers. Repertoires were generated with immunoSEQ multiplex PCR, while TCRdb's copy carries only in-frame clones and drops some. The sample carries about 180,000 clones, roughly 75% recorded once. The CDR3 is made up of 14 amino acids. Germline V gives CDR1 SEHNR, CDR2 FQNEAQ (reference sequence). Sequencing was carried out using PBMCs. The chain combines TRBV7-9 with TRBJ1-2, with D perhaps TRBD1 (5 bases). This receptor was identified in a female donor in good health and CMV-seronegative. CDR3 residues: CSSTSAGEYGGYTF. The DNA of the CDR3 is TGTTCCAGCACCTCTGCGGGGGAATATGGTGGCTACACCTTC.